This T cell receptor beta chain was captured by sequencing in a study of blood T cell repertoires in COVID-19 (dated by TCRdb to the early 2020s). Concerning the study at large: The collaborator samples originated in the United States, Italy and Spain and spanned the acute and convalescent phases of COVID-19. HLA class I and class II types, where available, came from metadata supplied by the sample provider rather than from assay-based typing. A de-identified subject ID, COVID-19 status, age in years and sex were almost always included in the sample metadata. The material from the prospective study consisted of cDNA or gDNA derived from T cells, B-cell-depleted T cells, or PBMCs. The repertoires were released in a freely available public database meant as a resource for research on the immune response to SARS-CoV-2. Samples came from the ongoing ImmuneRACE study (first 160 participants) plus 1,254 subjects from 6 global collaborators. Subjects who had been exposed to COVID-19, were actively infected with it, or had recovered from it provided the deeply sampled blood TCRbeta repertoires that made up the dataset. Summary of the overall study and its limitations: How much clinical and demographic metadata was included differed by source and by participant, and the metadata was provided uncurated.

The cysteine opens and the phenylalanine closes a CDR3 of 13 amino acids. Only the CDR3 DNA is retained, 39 bases long and in frame from the first base. From the germline V gene (reference sequence), CDR1 is MNHEY and CDR2 is SMNVEV. V and J are trimmed by 10 bases and 1 base, and the gene matches miss 2 bases of the junction. Details on this clone: Its antigen is still unknown. No base quality values were provided; no much bigger clone lies one nucleotide off.

TCRbeta CDR3 regions were amplified from genomic DNA using the immunoSEQ Assay, a bias-controlled multiplex PCR. The authors' pipeline ran thus. The number of nucleated cells in each sample was estimated by amplification of reference gene primers within the assay. To quantify the absolute abundance of each unique TCRbeta CDR3 rearrangement, sequence reads were collapsed and filtered. Productive Simpson clonality was computed per sample as the square root of Simpson's diversity index over productive rearrangements. TCRdb re-hosts the immuneACCESS table, in-frame sequences only. Its copies lack some clones; in the studies checked, an unresolved V gene accounts for under half of them, and the cause for the rest is not known. That table supplies the V and J calls and clone size; D and trimming were determined from the DNA. Here the sample has about 200,000 clones; 83% occur a single time. Jointly, the top ten make up around 2.3% of the sample.

The collaborating institutions used their own protocols to collect whole blood in K2EDTA tubes. Collaborator samples were shipped for TCRbeta analysis as frozen whole blood, isolated PBMCs, or DNA extracted from either sample type. This receptor was obtained from a woman aged 40 to 50 with active or convalescent COVID-19. The specimen was peripheral blood. The chain is encoded by TRBV27 joined to TRBJ2-1; 9 junctional bases match TRBD2. Here the CDR3 is given as CAIAGGSYNEQFF. Here is the DNA: TGTGCCATCGCGGGGGGGTCCTACAATGAGCAGTTCTTC.